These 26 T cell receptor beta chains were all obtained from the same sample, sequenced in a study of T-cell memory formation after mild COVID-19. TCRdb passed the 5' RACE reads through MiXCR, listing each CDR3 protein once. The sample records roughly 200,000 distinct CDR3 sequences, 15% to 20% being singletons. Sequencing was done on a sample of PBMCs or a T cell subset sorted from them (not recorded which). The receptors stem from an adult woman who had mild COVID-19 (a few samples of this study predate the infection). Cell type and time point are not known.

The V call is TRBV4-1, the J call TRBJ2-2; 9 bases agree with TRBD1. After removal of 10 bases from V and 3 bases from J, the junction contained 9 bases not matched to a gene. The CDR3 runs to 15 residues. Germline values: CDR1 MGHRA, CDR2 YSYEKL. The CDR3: CATRDRAKDTGELFF. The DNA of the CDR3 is TGCGCCACCCGGGACAGGGCTAAGGACACCGGGGAGCTGTTTTTT.

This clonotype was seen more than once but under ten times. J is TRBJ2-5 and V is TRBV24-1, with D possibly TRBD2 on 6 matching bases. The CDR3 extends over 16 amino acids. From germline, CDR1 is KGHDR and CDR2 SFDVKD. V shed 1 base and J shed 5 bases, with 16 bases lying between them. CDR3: CATSDLSWGVGETQYF. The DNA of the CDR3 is TGTGCCACCAGTGATTTATCTTGGGGGGTCGGGGAGACCCAGTACTTC.

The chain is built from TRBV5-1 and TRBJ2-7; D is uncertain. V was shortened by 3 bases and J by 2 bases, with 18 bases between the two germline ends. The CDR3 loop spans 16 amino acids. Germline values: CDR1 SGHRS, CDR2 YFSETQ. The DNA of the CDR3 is TGCGCCAGCAGCTGGGATCCGGACCGCCAGACCTACGAGCAGTACTTC. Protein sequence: CASSWDPDRQTYEQYF.

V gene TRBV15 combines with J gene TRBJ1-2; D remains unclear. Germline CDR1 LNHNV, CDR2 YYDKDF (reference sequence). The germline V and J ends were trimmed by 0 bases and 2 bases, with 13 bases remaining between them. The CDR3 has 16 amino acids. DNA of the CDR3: TGTGCCACCAGCAGAGATCTAGCAGCTTTCAACTATGGCTACACCTTC. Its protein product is CATSRDLAAFNYGYTF.

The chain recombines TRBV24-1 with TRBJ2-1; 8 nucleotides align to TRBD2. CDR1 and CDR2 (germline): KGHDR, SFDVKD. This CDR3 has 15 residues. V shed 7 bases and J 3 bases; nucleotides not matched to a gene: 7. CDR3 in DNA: TGTGCCACCAGCCGTAGCGGGAACAGCTACAATGAGCAGTTCTTC. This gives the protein CATSRSGNSYNEQFF.

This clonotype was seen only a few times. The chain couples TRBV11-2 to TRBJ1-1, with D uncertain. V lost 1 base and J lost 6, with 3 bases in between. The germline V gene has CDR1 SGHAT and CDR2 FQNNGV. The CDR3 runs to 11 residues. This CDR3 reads CASSLVSEAFF. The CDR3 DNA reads TGTGCCAGCAGCTTAGTCTCTGAAGCTTTCTTT.

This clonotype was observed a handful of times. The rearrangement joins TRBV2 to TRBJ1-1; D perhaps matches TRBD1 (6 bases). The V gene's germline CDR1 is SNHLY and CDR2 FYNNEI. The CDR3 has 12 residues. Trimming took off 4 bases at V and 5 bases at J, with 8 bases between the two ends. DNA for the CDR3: TGTGCCAGCAGTGGGCAGGGGACTGAAGCTTTCTTT. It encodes CASSGQGTEAFF.

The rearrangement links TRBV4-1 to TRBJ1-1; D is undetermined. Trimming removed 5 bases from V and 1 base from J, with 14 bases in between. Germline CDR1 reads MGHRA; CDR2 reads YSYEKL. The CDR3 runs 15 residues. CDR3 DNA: TGCGCCAGCAGCTCCCGACCAGGATCGAACACTGAAGCTTTCTTT. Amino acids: CASSSRPGSNTEAFF.

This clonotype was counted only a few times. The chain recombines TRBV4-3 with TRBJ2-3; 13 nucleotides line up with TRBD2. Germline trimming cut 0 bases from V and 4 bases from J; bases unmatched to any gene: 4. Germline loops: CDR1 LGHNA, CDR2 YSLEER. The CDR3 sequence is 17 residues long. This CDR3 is CASSQDGLAGVADTQYF. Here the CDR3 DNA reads TGCGCCAGCAGCCAAGATGGACTAGCGGGAGTTGCAGATACGCAGTATTTT.

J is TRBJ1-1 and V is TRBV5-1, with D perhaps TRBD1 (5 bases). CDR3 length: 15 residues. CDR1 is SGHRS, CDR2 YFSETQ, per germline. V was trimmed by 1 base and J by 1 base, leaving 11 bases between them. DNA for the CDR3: TGCGCCAGCAGCTTGTTCGGGACTCCGAACACTGAAGCTTTCTTT. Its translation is CASSLFGTPNTEAFF. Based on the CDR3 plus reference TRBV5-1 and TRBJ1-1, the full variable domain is KAGVTQTPRYLIKTRGQQVTLSCSPISGHRSVSWYQQTPGQGLQFLFEYFSETQRNKGNFPGRFSGRQFSNSRSEMNVSTLELGDSALYLCASSLFGTPNTEAFFGQGTRLTVV.

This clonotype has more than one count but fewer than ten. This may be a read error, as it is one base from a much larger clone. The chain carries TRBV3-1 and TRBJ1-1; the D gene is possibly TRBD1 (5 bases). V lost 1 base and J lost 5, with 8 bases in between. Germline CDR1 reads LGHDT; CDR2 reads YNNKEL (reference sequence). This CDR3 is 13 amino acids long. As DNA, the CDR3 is TGTGCCAGCAGCCAAGGGGGCGCGACTGAAGCTTTCTTT. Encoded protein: CASSQGGATEAFF.

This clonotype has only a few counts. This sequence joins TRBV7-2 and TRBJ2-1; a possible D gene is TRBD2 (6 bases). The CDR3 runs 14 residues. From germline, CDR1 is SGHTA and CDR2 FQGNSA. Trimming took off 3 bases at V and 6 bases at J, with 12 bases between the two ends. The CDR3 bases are TGTGCCAGCAGCTTGCGACGGGGAGGCAATGAGCAGTTCTTC. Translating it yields CASSLRRGGNEQFF.

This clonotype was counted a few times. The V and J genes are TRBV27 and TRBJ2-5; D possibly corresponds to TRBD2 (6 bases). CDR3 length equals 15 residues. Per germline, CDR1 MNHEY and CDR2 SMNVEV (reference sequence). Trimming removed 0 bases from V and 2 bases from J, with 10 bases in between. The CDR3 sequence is CASSLSVAEQETQYF. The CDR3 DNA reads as TGTGCCAGCAGTTTATCGGTAGCGGAACAAGAGACCCAGTACTTC.

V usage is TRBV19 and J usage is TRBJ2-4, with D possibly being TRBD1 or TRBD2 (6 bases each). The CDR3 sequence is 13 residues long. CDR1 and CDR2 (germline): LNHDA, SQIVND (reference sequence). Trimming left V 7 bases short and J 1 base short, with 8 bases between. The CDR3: CASTGAAKNIQYF. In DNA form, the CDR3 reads TGTGCCAGTACGGGGGCGGCCAAAAACATTCAGTACTTC.

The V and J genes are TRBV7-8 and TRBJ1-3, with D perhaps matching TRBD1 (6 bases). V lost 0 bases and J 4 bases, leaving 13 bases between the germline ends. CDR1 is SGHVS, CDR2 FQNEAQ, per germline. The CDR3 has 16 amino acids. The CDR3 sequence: CASSLALIGGGNTIYF. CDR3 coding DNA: TGTGCCAGCAGCTTAGCGCTAATTGGGGGCGGAAACACCATATATTTT.

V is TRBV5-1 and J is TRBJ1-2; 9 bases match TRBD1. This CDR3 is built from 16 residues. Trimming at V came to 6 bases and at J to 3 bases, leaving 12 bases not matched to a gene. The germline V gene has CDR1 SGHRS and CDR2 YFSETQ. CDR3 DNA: TGCGCCAGCACCCCCGACAGGGGGGATAAGGACTATGGCTACACCTTC. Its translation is CASTPDRGDKDYGYTF.

DNA for the CDR3: TGTGCCAGCAGCTTTCGAGCGGGAGGGTTGGATACGCAGTATTTT. Its translation: CASSFRAGGLDTQYF. The chain employs TRBV3-1 and TRBJ2-3; the match to TRBD2 covers 10 bases. Germline CDR1 reads LGHDT; CDR2 reads YNNKEL (reference sequence). The CDR3 is made up of 15 amino acids. J lost 6 bases, V lost 5 bases, and 8 bases had no gene match.

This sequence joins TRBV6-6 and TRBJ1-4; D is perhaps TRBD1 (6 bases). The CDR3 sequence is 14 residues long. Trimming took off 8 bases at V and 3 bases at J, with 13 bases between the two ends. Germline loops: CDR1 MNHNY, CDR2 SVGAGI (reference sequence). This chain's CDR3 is CASRQQGSNEKLFF. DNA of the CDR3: TGTGCCAGCCGGCAGCAGGGGTCTAATGAAAAACTGTTTTTT.

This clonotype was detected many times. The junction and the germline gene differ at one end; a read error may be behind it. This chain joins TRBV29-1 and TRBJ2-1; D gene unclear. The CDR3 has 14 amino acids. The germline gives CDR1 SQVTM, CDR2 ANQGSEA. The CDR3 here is CSVELHAHSQIALF. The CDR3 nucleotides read TGCAGCGTTGAATTGCATGCCCACAGCCAGATCGCCCTCTTC.

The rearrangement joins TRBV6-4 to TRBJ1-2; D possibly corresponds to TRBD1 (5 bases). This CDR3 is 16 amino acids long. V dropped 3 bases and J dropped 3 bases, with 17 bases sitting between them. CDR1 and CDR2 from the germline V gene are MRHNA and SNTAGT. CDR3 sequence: CASSEGPGHSYYGYTF. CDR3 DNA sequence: TGTGCCAGCAGTGAAGGCCCTGGACATTCTTACTATGGCTACACCTTC.

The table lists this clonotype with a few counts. This CDR3 reads CASSVVPDPFSGELFF. CDR3 DNA sequence: TGTGCCAGCAGCGTAGTCCCTGACCCTTTTTCCGGGGAGCTGTTTTTT. V is TRBV9 and J is TRBJ2-2; D is unresolved. Trimming stripped 0 bases from V and 6 bases from J, with 15 bases between. There are 16 residues in the CDR3. Germline CDR1 reads SGDLS; CDR2 reads YYNGEE.

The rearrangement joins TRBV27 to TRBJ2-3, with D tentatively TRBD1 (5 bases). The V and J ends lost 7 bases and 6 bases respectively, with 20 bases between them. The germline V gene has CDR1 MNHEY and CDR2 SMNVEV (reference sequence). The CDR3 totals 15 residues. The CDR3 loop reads CASIYSTATMDTQYF. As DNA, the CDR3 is TGTGCCAGCATTTACTCGACAGCGACCATGGATACGCAGTATTTT.

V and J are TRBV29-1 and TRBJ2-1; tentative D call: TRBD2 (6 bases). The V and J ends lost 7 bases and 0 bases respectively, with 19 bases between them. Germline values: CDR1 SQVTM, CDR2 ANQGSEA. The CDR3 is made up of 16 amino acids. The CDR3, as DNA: TGCAGCGCCCTGTGGAGGGGCCTGAGCTCCTACAATGAGCAGTTCTTC. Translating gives CSALWRGLSSYNEQFF.

The CDR3 DNA sequence: TGTGCCAGCAGCGCGACCCGGGCCAGCGGGGCCCTCAATGAGCAGTTCTTC. As protein: CASSATRASGALNEQFF. The chain couples TRBV14 to TRBJ2-1, with 7 bases identical to TRBD2. Germline CDR1 is SGHDN and CDR2 is FVKESK. The CDR3 has 17 residues. Trimming took 5 bases from V and 6 from J; bases not matched to a gene: 16.

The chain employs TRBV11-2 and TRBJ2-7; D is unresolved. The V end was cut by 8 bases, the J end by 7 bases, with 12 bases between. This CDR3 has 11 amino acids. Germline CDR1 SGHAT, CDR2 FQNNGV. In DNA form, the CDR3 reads TGTGCCAGCGAGGACCTATCAGAGCAGTACTTC. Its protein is CASEDLSEQYF.

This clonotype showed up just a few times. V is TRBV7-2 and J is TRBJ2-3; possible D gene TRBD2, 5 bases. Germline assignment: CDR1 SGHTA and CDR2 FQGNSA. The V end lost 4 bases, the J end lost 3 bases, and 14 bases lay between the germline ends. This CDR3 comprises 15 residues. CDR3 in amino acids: CASSSVAGITDTQYF. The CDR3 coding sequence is TGTGCCAGCAGCTCCGTGGCGGGCATAACAGATACGCAGTATTTT.